This record concerns one T cell receptor beta chain sequence. The antigen this receptor binds is unknown. It has no much larger one-base neighbor in the sample; base qualities were not kept. Using the deep immunoSEQ assay, TCR CDR3 regions were amplified from genomic DNA by multiplex PCR. Extracted genomic DNA from each cell subset was distributed evenly across all wells of several immunoSEQ 96-well plates, and each plate was treated as a replicate. For sorted subsets, each replicate PCR was loaded with roughly 190 ng genomic DNA, equivalent to 30,000 or so T cell genomes. Purified libraries were measured with a Qubit 3.0 fluorometer, size-checked on a Bioanalyzer 2100, and measured again with the KAPA Library Quantification kit. A separate single-read 150-cycle Illumina NextSeq 550 flow cell was used to sequence each immunoSEQ 96-well plate. In the paper's pipeline: Because only junctional sequences without quality scores were contained in the immunoSEQ output, filtering matching that applied to full-length reads could not be performed. Sequences were annotated with PyIR, a Python wrapper for IgBLAST v1.9, using IMGT germline references to assign V/J genes and CDR3. Any read was removed if the V/J assignment was weak (E-value above 1e-6), the CDR3 was missing, or the read contained stop codons, out-of-frame junctions, or ambiguous translated residues. V3J clonotypes were defined as sequences sharing an identical inferred V gene, J gene, and CDR3 amino acid sequence. Percentage overlap between repertoires was computed as shared unique clonotypes divided by the size of the smaller repertoire. RTK rarefaction, the Chao1 estimator, and Recon v2.1 estimates of unobserved clonotypes were used to assess repertoire richness. OLGA was used to compute generation probabilities for all TCRbeta clonotypes that the gDNA method yielded from a handful of donors. The immuneACCESS repertoire file appears here via TCRdb, limited to in-frame rearrangements. These files lack a portion of the clones; in checked studies, under half of the deficit traces to unresolved V genes, and the cause of the others is not known. From that table come the V and J calls and clone size; the DNA was used to work out D and trimming. In all, the sample holds fewer than 1 million clones, and about 96% of those were seen once. The top ten clones comprise about 0.21% of the sample.

CD8 naive samples were CD45RO-negative cells positively selected for CCR7, giving a CD45RA+CCR7+ population that excluded TemRA cells. The donors were healthy, HIV-negative adults with no recently reported acute infections or vaccinations. Every donor was a Caucasian adult living in Nashville, Tennessee, USA. Blood was collected by leukapheresis, and PBMCs were isolated by Ficoll-Histopaque density gradient centrifugation and then cryopreserved in liquid nitrogen vapor phase. Analytical flow cytometry was used to check the purity and quantity of each magnetically sorted T cell population. Each sorted fraction had its genomic DNA isolated and then quantified by UV absorbance on a Nanodrop 2000c. According to the germline V gene, CDR1 reads SGDLS and CDR2 reads YYNGEE. CDR3 length: 17 amino acids, cysteine to phenylalanine. The read is trimmed to its CDR3 DNA, 51 bases read in frame from base 1. Relative to germline, V is 0 bases shorter and J is 1 base shorter, with 16 bases between their ends.

The source of the sample is a study of shared clonotypes between healthy human individuals (dated by TCRdb to 2018 to 2020). Study-level background: The cohort comprised two women and a few men aged 18 to 49 years. Per donor, three plates each were used for CD4 naive and CD4 memory, two for CD8 naive, and one for CD8 memory. Blood TCR repertoires of roughly five healthy adults were deeply sequenced to estimate repertoire size and the extent of clonotype sharing between individuals. To increase sequencing depth and limit assay-specific biases, different laboratories used diverse techniques to prepare libraries and sequence TCR repertoires. Each donor's leukapheresis produced roughly between roughly 0.85 and 9.5 billion PBMCs.

The paper as a whole reports these results and caveats: Incomplete sequencing was indicated by rarefaction of sorted-subset datasets, despite the large sequencing depth. Naive subsets generally had larger estimated clonotype richness than memory subsets did. Because the study included only a small number of donors, the genetic and exposure-history diversity represented was limited. Compared with non-shared clonotypes, the clonotypes found in all four sorted-subset donors had higher generation probabilities. Sharing across several donors was observed for around 4.8% of naive CD4, over 3% of naive CD8, 2.3% of memory CD4, and less than 0.45% of memory CD8 clonotypes. Sampling was restricted to blood, and TCR repertoires in tissues likely differ from the TCR repertoires found in blood. Pairwise subsampling indicated that sequencing depth was expected to affect the degree of clonotype sharing among donors.

The chain is assembled from TRBV9 and TRBJ2-5; a confident D gene designation cannot be given. The sequenced sample was naive CD8+ T cells sorted from blood. Per the publication, the cell subset or site label means: CD45RA+CCR7+. The TCR sequence derives from a man aged 25 to 45 in good health. The CDR3 protein sequence reads: CASSVGSRGRLQETQYF. The DNA reads TGTGCCAGCAGCGTAGGGTCCCGCGGAAGGCTCCAAGAGACCCAGTACTTC.